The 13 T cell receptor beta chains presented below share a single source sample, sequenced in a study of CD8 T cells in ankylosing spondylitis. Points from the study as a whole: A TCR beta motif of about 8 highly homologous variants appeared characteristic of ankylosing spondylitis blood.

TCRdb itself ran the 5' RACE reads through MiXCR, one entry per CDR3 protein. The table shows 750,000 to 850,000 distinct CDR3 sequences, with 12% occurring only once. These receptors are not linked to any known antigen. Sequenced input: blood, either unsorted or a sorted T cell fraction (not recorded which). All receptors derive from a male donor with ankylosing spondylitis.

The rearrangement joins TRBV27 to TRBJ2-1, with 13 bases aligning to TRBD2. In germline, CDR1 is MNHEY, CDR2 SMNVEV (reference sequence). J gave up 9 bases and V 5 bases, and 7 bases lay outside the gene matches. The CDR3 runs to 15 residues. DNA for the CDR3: TGTGCCAGCAGTCCCCGGACTAGCGGGAGAGGTGAGCAGTTCTTC. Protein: CASSPRTSGRGEQFF.

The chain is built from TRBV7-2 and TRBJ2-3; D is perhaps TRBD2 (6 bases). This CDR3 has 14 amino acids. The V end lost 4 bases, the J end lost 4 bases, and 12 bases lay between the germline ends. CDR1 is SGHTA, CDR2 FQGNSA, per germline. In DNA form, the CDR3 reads TGTGCCAGCAGCTATGACAGACTAGCAGATACGCAGTATTTT. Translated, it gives CASSYDRLADTQYF.

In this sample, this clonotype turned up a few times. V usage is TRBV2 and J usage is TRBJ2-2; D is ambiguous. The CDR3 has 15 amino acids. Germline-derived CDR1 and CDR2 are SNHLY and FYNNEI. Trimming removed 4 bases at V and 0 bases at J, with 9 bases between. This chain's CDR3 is CASSGVSSNTGELFF. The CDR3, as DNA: TGTGCCAGCAGTGGGGTCTCCTCGAACACCGGGGAGCTGTTTTTT.

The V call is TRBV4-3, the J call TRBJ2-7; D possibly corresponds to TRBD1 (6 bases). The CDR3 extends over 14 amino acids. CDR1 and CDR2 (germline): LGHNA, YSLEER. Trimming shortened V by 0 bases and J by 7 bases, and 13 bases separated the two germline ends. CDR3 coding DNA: TGCGCCAGCAGCCAAGATCAGGGGACGGGGGAGCAGTACTTC. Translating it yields CASSQDQGTGEQYF.

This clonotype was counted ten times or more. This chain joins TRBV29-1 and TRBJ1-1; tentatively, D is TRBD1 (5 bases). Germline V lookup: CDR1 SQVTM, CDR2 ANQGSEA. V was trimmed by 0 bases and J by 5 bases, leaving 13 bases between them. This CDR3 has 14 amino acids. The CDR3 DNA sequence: TGCAGCGTTGAAGATCTCCAGGGTCGGACTGAAGCTTTCTTT. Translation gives CSVEDLQGRTEAFF.

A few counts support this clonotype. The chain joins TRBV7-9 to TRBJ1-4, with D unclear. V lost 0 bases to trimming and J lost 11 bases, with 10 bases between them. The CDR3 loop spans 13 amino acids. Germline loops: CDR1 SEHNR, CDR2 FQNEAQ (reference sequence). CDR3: CASSLARRAKLFF. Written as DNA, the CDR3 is TGTGCCAGCAGCTTAGCGCGGCGGGCTAAACTGTTTTTT.

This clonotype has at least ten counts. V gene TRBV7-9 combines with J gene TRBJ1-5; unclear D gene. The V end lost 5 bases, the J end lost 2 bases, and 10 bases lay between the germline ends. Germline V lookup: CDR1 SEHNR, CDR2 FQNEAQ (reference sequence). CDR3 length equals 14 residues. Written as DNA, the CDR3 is TGTGCCAGCAGCCTAGAAGGGCGCAATCAGCCCCAGCATTTT. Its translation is CASSLEGRNQPQHF. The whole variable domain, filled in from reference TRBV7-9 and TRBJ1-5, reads DTGVSQNPRHKITKRGQNVTFRCDPISEHNRLYWYRQTLGQGPEFLTYFQNEAQLEKSRLLSDRFSAERPKGSFSTLEIQRTEQGDSAMYLCASSLEGRNQPQHFGDGTRLSIL.

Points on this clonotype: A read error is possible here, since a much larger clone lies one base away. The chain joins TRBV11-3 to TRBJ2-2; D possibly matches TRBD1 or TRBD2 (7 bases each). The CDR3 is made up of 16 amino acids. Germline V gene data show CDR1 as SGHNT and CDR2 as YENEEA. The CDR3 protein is CSSSLDGRGGRRELFF. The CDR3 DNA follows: TGTTCCAGCAGCTTAGATGGCAGGGGGGGAAGACGGGAGCTGTTTTTT.

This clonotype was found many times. The CDR3 spells CASSLDGNSNQPQHF. DNA for the CDR3: TGCGCCAGCAGCTTAGACGGAAATAGCAATCAGCCCCAGCATTTT. V gene TRBV5-1 combines with J gene TRBJ1-5, with D unclear. V was pared by 2 bases and J by 0 bases, with 9 bases between. CDR1 is SGHRS, CDR2 YFSETQ, per germline. This CDR3 has 15 amino acids. Variable domain in full (rest from reference TRBV5-1 and TRBJ1-5): KAGVTQTPRYLIKTRGQQVTLSCSPISGHRSVSWYQQTPGQGLQFLFEYFSETQRNKGNFPGRFSGRQFSNSRSEMNVSTLELGDSALYLCASSLDGNSNQPQHFGDGTRLSIL.

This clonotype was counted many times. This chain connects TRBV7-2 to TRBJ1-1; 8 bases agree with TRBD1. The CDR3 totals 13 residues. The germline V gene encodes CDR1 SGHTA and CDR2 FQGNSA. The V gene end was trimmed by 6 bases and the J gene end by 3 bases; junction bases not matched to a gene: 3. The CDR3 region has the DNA TGTGCCAGCAGTTTACAGGGGGACACTGAAGCTTTCTTT. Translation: CASSLQGDTEAFF.

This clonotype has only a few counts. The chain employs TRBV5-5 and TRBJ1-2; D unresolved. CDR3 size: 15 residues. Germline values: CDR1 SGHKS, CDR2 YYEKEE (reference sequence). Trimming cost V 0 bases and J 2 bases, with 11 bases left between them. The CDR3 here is CASSLAQAFNYGYTF. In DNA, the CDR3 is TGTGCCAGCAGCTTGGCCCAGGCCTTCAACTATGGCTACACCTTC.

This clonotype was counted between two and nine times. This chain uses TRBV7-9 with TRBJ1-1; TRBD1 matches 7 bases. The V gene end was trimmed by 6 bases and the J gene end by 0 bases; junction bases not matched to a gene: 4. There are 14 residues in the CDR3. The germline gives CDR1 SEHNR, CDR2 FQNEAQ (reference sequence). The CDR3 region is CASSDRVVNTEAFF. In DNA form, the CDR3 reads TGTGCCAGCAGTGACAGGGTGGTGAACACTGAAGCTTTCTTT.

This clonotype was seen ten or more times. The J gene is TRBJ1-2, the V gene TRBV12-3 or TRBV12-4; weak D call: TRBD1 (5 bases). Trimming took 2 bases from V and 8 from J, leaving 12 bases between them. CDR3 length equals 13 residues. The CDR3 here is CASSLNAGLGYTF. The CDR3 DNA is TGTGCCAGCAGTTTAAACGCAGGGTTAGGCTACACCTTC.